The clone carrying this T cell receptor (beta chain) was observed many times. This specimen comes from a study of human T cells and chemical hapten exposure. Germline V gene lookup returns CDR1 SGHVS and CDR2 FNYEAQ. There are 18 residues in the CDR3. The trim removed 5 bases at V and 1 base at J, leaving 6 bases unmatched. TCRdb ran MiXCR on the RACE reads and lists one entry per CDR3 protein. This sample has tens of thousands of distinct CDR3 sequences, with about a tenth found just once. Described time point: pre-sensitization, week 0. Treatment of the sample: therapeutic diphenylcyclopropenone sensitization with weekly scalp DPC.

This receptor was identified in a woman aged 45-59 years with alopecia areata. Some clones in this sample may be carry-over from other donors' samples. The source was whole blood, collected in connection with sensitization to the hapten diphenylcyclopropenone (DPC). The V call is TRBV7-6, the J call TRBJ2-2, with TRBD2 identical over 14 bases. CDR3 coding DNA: TGTGCCAGCAGCACTGGGACTAGCGGGAGTTTGAACACCGGGGAGCTGTTTTTT. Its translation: CASSTGTSGSLNTGELFF.